One sample yielded the 21 T cell receptor beta chains listed below, sequenced in a study of cytotoxic CD8 clonotypes in ibrutinib-treated CLL. Clones were sequenced by immunoSEQ multiplex PCR, and TCRdb holds only the in-frame ones, with some missing. The data contain around 300,000 clones, around four fifths of them singletons. Sequences were derived from PBMCs, sampled before ibrutinib treatment. Receptors originate from a human donor with chronic lymphocytic leukemia.

V and J are TRBV6-5 and TRBJ1-2; 7 bases agree with TRBD1. The CDR3 extends over 14 amino acids. The germline CDR1 and CDR2 sequences are MNHEY and SVGAGI. Trimming at V came to 5 bases and at J to 1 base, leaving 4 bases not matched to a gene. The CDR3 protein is CASSKQGINYGYTF. The CDR3 nucleotides read TGTGCCAGCAGTAAACAGGGGATTAACTATGGCTACACCTTC.

The chain carries TRBV28 and TRBJ2-7; TRBD1 is a possible D gene (5 bases). Germline CDR1 MDHEN, CDR2 SYDVKM. This CDR3 is built from 16 residues. V was clipped by 6 bases and J by 1 base, with 19 bases between them. For the CDR3, the DNA is TGTGCCAGCAGCCTTTTTCGATCAGGGCCGTCCTACGAGCAGTACTTC. It specifies CASSLFRSGPSYEQYF.

The chain is built from TRBV6-5 and TRBJ2-5; no clear D. This CDR3 comprises 15 residues. From germline, CDR1 is MNHEY and CDR2 SVGAGI. The V gene lost 0 bases and the J gene lost 2 bases, with 10 bases spanning the gap. The DNA for the CDR3 is TGTGCCAGCAGTTACTCGAGCTGGCGGCAAGAGACCCAGTACTTC. It codes for CASSYSSWRQETQYF.

V usage is TRBV6-5 and J usage is TRBJ1-2; 10 positions agree with TRBD1. Trimming removed 4 bases from V and 2 bases from J; junction bases left unmatched: 7. CDR3 length: 16 residues. CDR1 is MNHEY, CDR2 SVGAGI, per germline. As DNA, the CDR3 is TGTGCCAGCAGTTCCTGGACAGGGGGGGTCAACTATGGCTACACCTTC. Translating gives CASSSWTGGVNYGYTF.

CDR3 residues: CAWSVLGRRNTEAFF. CDR3 DNA sequence: TGTGCCTGGAGTGTACTTGGCAGGCGGAACACTGAAGCTTTCTTT. V gene TRBV30 combines with J gene TRBJ1-1; D unresolved. Germline-derived CDR1 and CDR2 are GTSNPN and SVGIG (reference sequence). V lost 0 bases and J lost 1, with 12 bases in between. This CDR3 is 15 amino acids long.

This clone occurred a few times. The chain employs TRBV2 and TRBJ2-2; possibly TRBD2 for D (5 bases). CDR3 length equals 14 residues. The germline V gene encodes CDR1 SNHLY and CDR2 FYNNEI. The V and J ends lost 7 bases and 2 bases respectively, with 11 bases between them. For the CDR3, the DNA is TGTGCCAGCATGAGGGCAGTAAACACCGGGGAGCTGTTTTTT. Translated, it gives CASMRAVNTGELFF.

V and J are TRBV29-1 and TRBJ2-7; 10 nucleotides line up with TRBD2. In germline, CDR1 is SQVTM, CDR2 ANQGSEA. The CDR3 spans 14 residues. Losses at the gene ends were 4 bases for V and 4 bases for J; bases not matched to a gene: 7. The CDR3 DNA follows: TGCAGCGTTGGTTTAGCTAGCGGGAGTTACGAGCAGTACTTC. Its translation is CSVGLASGSYEQYF.

This chain links TRBV28 with TRBJ2-5; D is possibly TRBD2 (7 bases). Germline loops: CDR1 MDHEN, CDR2 SYDVKM. Trimming stripped 6 bases from V and 3 bases from J, with 23 bases between. The CDR3 consists of 17 residues. CDR3 bases: TGTGCCAGCAGCGCAGCGGTTGGGGGGGCTCAGGAAGAGACCCAGTACTTC. Its protein product is CASSAAVGGAQEETQYF.

The rearrangement links TRBV6-5 to TRBJ2-3; possibly TRBD2 for D (7 bases). Germline V gene data show CDR1 as MNHEY and CDR2 as SVGAGI. The V end lost 7 bases, the J end lost 6 bases, and 11 bases lay between the germline ends. The CDR3 loop spans 12 amino acids. CDR3 bases: TGTGCCAGCACTAGGGGGGGTGATACGCAGTATTTT. Translation gives CASTRGGDTQYF.

The chain joins TRBV4-1 to TRBJ2-1, with TRBD2 identical over 8 bases. Germline V gene data show CDR1 as MGHRA and CDR2 as YSYEKL. CDR3 length equals 17 residues. V trimming: 4 bases; J trimming: 0 bases; junction bases outside the gene matches: 8. In DNA form, the CDR3 reads TGCGCCAGCAGCCCACAACTAGCGGACAGCTCCTACAATGAGCAGTTCTTC. The encoded protein is CASSPQLADSSYNEQFF.

The V gene is TRBV5-5, the J gene TRBJ2-5, with unresolved D. The V gene lost 3 bases and the J gene lost 3 bases, with 6 bases spanning the gap. Per germline, CDR1 SGHKS and CDR2 YYEKEE (reference sequence). This CDR3 is built from 12 residues. This CDR3 is CASSSQKETQYF. As DNA, the CDR3 is TGTGCCAGCAGCTCTCAAAAAGAGACCCAGTACTTC.

The chain employs TRBV10-3 and TRBJ1-2, with TRBD1 matching 7 bases. This CDR3 comprises 13 residues. V lost 11 bases and J lost 3; bases outside the gene matches: 9. CDR1 and CDR2 from the germline V gene are ENHRY and SYGVKD. Written as DNA, the CDR3 is TGTGCCCATAGTAGGGGGCGGGACTATGGCTACACCTTC. Amino acid sequence: CAHSRGRDYGYTF.

The chain carries TRBV15 and TRBJ1-5; 8 bases are a match to TRBD1. V lost 3 bases, J lost 6 bases, and 7 bases stayed unmatched. Germline-derived CDR1 and CDR2 are LNHNV and YYDKDF (reference sequence). The CDR3 covers 15 residues. CDR3: CATSSGQGGSQPQHF. For the CDR3, the DNA is TGTGCCACCAGCAGTGGACAGGGTGGTAGTCAGCCCCAGCATTTT. Combining the CDR3 with reference TRBV15 and TRBJ1-5 gives the whole variable domain DAMVIQNPRYQVTQFGKPVTLSCSQTLNHNVMYWYQQKSSQAPKLLFHYYDKDFNNEADTPDNFQSRRPNTSFCFLDIRSPGLGDTAMYLCATSSGQGGSQPQHFGDGTRLSIL.

This clone was recorded a few times. V usage is TRBV4-1 and J usage is TRBJ2-3; unclear D gene. Trimming removed 0 bases from V and 5 bases from J, with 9 bases in between. CDR3 length: 14 residues. Germline CDR1 reads MGHRA; CDR2 reads YSYEKL. The DNA for the CDR3 is TGCGCCAGCAGCCAAGAACGGTTAGAAGATACGCAGTATTTT. This encodes CASSQERLEDTQYF.

V and J are TRBV29-1 and TRBJ1-2; TRBD1 agrees at 8 bases. With 5 bases clipped from V and 5 bases from J, the junction kept 10 bases outside the gene matches. The CDR3 loop spans 14 amino acids. The germline CDR1 and CDR2 sequences are SQVTM and ANQGSEA. In nucleotides, the CDR3 is TGCAGCGTTTCGGACAGGGATTTGGATTATGGCTACACCTTC. This gives the protein CSVSDRDLDYGYTF.

The chain links TRBV11-2 to TRBJ1-5, with a possible D match to TRBD1 (5 bases). V lost 6 bases and J lost 4, with 10 bases in between. Germline V gives CDR1 SGHAT, CDR2 FQNNGV. The CDR3 runs to 13 residues. The CDR3 DNA reads TGTGCCAGCAGTGAAGACAGAAATCAGCCCCAGCATTTT. Translating it yields CASSEDRNQPQHF.

This clone has only one observation. The chain carries TRBV30 and TRBJ2-3; D unresolved. CDR1 is GTSNPN, CDR2 SVGIG, per germline (reference sequence). The CDR3 is made up of 15 amino acids. V was cut by 0 bases and J by 0 bases, with 10 bases left in between. CDR3 amino acids: CAWSVLRTSTDTQYF. CDR3 coding DNA: TGTGCCTGGAGTGTACTTAGAACTAGCACAGATACGCAGTATTTT.

The chain employs TRBV5-1 and TRBJ2-7, with a possible D match to TRBD1 (5 bases). The CDR3 contains 14 residues. CDR1 is SGHRS, CDR2 YFSETQ, per germline. Trimming shortened V by 4 bases and J by 0 bases, and 11 bases separated the two germline ends. The DNA of the CDR3 is TGCGCCAGCAGCGCGGACACCGGCTCCTACGAGCAGTACTTC. It is translated as CASSADTGSYEQYF.

V and J are TRBV27 and TRBJ2-4; the D gene is possibly TRBD1 (6 bases). Germline-derived CDR1 and CDR2 are MNHEY and SMNVEV (reference sequence). The CDR3 has 17 residues. The ends were cut back, 5 bases at V and 0 bases at J, with 17 bases in the middle. In DNA form, the CDR3 reads TGTGCCAGCAGTCCGCGGTCCCGGGACATAGCCAAAAACATTCAGTACTTC. This encodes CASSPRSRDIAKNIQYF.

The CDR3 region has the DNA TGTGCCAGCAGCGTAGGGACAGGGCACGGGCAGCCCCAGCATTTT. Translating it yields CASSVGTGHGQPQHF. This chain joins TRBV9 and TRBJ1-5; TRBD1 aligns across 8 bases. J lost 7 bases, V lost 0 bases, and 6 bases had no gene match. Germline V lookup: CDR1 SGDLS, CDR2 YYNGEE. The length of the CDR3 is 15 residues.

The chain is built from TRBV28 and TRBJ1-5; possibly TRBD1 for D (5 bases). Germline CDR1 MDHEN, CDR2 SYDVKM. The CDR3 totals 16 residues. The V end lost 2 bases, the J end lost 4 bases, and 15 bases lay between the germline ends. CDR3 sequence: CASSLSLGDGNQPQHF. CDR3 bases: TGTGCCAGCAGTTTAAGTTTAGGGGATGGGAATCAGCCCCAGCATTTT. The variable domain in full, with the rest retrieved from reference TRBV28 and TRBJ1-5, is DVKVTQSSRYLVKRTGEKVFLECVQDMDHENMFWYRQDPGLGLRLIYFSYDVKMKEKGDIPEGYSVSREKKERFSLILESASTNQTSMYLCASSLSLGDGNQPQHFGDGTRLSIL.